Following are 28 T cell receptor beta chains from one sample sequenced in a study of tumor and adjacent non-tumor tissue in lung cancer. No cell sorting was done before RNA was extracted from the tissue. This non-tumor lung sample came from over 3 cm beyond the tumor edge. A modified ARM-PCR protocol with three rounds of nested PCR amplified TCRbeta. TCRdb recomputed calls from the multiplex PCR reads with MiXCR, one row per CDR3 protein. The table shows around 99,000 distinct CDR3 sequences, with 62% occurring only once. Sample: distant non-tumor lung tissue. The receptors come from a man aged 55 to 69 with non-small cell lung cancer.

Details on this clonotype: Because the CDR3 is missing its conserved closing phenylalanine or tryptophan, this is likely a read error. The chain uses TRBV28 and TRBJ2-5; D may be TRBD2 (6 bases). From germline, CDR1 is MDHEN and CDR2 SYDVKM. The CDR3 totals 12 residues. The CDR3 loop reads CASGGLQETQYI. DNA for the CDR3: TGTGCCAGCGGGGGACTCCAAGAGACTCAGTACATC.

With respect to this clonotype: A much larger clone is a single base away; this may be a read error. The chain carries TRBV5-1 and TRBJ2-6; 8 nucleotides line up with TRBD1. The CDR3 is made up of 16 amino acids. Trimming cost V 4 bases and J 6 bases; bases outside gene matches: 9. Germline V gives CDR1 SGHRS, CDR2 YFSETQ. In DNA form, the CDR3 reads TGCGCCAGCAGCCTGGACAGGGCCCCTGTGGCCAACGTCCTGACTTTC. This encodes CASSLDRAPVANVLTF.

In this sample, this clonotype turned up many times. CDR3 DNA: TGTGCTAGTGGTTTGTCAGGTCGGGGCACTGAAGCTTTCTTT. Translating gives CASGLSGRGTEAFF. V and J are TRBV12-5 and TRBJ1-1; no clear D. The CDR3 has 14 residues. Trimming shortened V by 2 bases and J by 4 bases, and 11 bases separated the two germline ends. Germline loops: CDR1 LGHNT, CDR2 FRNRAP. The variable domain in full, with the rest retrieved from reference TRBV12-5 and TRBJ1-1, is DARVTQTPRHKVTEMGQEVTMRCQPILGHNTVFWYRQTMMQGLELLAYFRNRAPLDDSGMPKDRFSAEMPDATLATLKIQPSEPRDSAVYFCASGLSGRGTEAFFGQGTRLTVV.

This chain uses TRBV29-1 with TRBJ2-7, with D tentatively TRBD2 (5 bases). CDR3 size: 13 residues. Trimming cost V 6 bases and J 4 bases, with 16 bases left between them. CDR1 is SQVTM and CDR2 is ANQGSEA in the germline V gene. The CDR3 protein is CSVILGSGYEQYF. CDR3 nucleotide sequence: TGCAGCGTAATCTTGGGGTCGGGATACGAGCAGTACTTC.

This chain links TRBV20-1 with TRBJ2-5; possible D gene TRBD2, 7 bases. This CDR3 comprises 16 residues. V shed 6 bases and J shed 4 bases, with 24 bases lying between them. The germline V gene encodes CDR1 DFQATT and CDR2 SNEGSKA (reference sequence). Written as DNA, the CDR3 is TGCAGTGCCTCCCGTGGCGGGGGCTCTGGGTCAGAGACCCAGTACTTC. This translates into CSASRGGGSGSETQYF.

A word on this clonotype: This may come from a read error, since a much larger clone is one base off. The chain employs TRBV12-3 or TRBV12-4 and TRBJ2-5; D gene ambiguous. The CDR3 consists of 12 residues. Deletions cut 5 bases from V and 7 bases from J, with 11 bases between. As DNA, the CDR3 is TGTGCCAGCAGTCTAGTATTGGGGACCCAGTACTTC. Encoded protein: CASSLVLGTQYF.

The chain has TRBV6-1 and TRBJ2-1; D ambiguous. Trimming shortened V by 4 bases and J by 7 bases, and 14 bases separated the two germline ends. Germline assignment: CDR1 MNHNS and CDR2 SASEGT. The CDR3 is 14 amino acids. The CDR3 loop is CASSVSLEMNEQFF. The CDR3, as DNA: TGTGCCAGCAGTGTCAGTCTAGAGATGAATGAGCAGTTCTTC.

The chain carries TRBV18 and TRBJ2-1; D gene ambiguous. CDR1 is KGHSH, CDR2 LQKENI, per germline. Trimming removed 1 base at V and 9 bases at J, with 10 bases between. This CDR3 region has 13 residues. CDR3 loop: CASSPRGTGEQFF. The CDR3 DNA sequence: TGTGCCAGCTCACCACGCGGTACGGGTGAGCAGTTCTTC.

About this clonotype: A single base separates this from a much larger clone, so it may be a read error. This is likely a read error, given that the CDR3 carries no conserved phenylalanine or tryptophan at its end. The chain is built from TRBV7-9 and TRBJ2-5; 9 positions agree with TRBD2. V lost 5 bases to trimming and J lost 5 bases; unmatched junction nucleotides: 18. Per germline, CDR1 SEHNR and CDR2 FQNEAQ (reference sequence). There are 18 residues in the CDR3. CDR3 nucleotides: TGTGCCAGCAGCATCCCCGGCGGTAGCGGGAGCCTTAGTGAGACCCAGTACTAC. It translates to CASSIPGGSGSLSETQYY.

For this clonotype: The junction departs from the called germline gene at one end, perhaps through a read error. The chain recombines TRBV4-2 with TRBJ1-5; 11 nucleotides agree with TRBD1. This CDR3 is built from 16 residues. In germline, CDR1 is LGHNA, CDR2 YNFKEQ. This CDR3 is CASIQDLGQGDQHQHF. The CDR3 nucleotides are TGTGCCAGCATCCAAGATTTGGGACAGGGGGATCAGCACCAGCATTTT.

Points on this clonotype: Likely a read error: the CDR3 ends without its conserved phenylalanine or tryptophan. It is unclear where the CDR3 begins or ends on the DNA, so no DNA is shown, and the CDR3 is as TCRdb lists it. The chain has TRBV6-5 and TRBJ2-7. The CDR3 is 14 amino acids in total, end residues counted. Germline V lookup: CDR1 MNHEY, CDR2 SVGAGI. CDR3 amino acids: CASSPNYSSYEQYL.

To note about this clonotype: Germline is not matched at one junction end, which may reflect a read error. This chain joins TRBV6-5 and TRBJ2-2, with D possibly TRBD2 on 6 matching bases. CDR3 size: 14 residues. Germline values: CDR1 MNHEY, CDR2 SVGAGI. The CDR3 sequence: CASSYSGVTRELFF. Here the CDR3 DNA reads TGTGCCAGCAGTTACTCCGGAGTCACCCGGGAGCTGTTCTTT.

This chain connects TRBV20-1 to TRBJ2-3; 10 bases match TRBD2. The length of the CDR3 is 14 residues. Germline V gene lookup returns CDR1 DFQATT and CDR2 SNEGSKA (reference sequence). The V segment lost 2 bases and the J segment 5 bases; nucleotides outside the gene matches: 4. CDR3 amino acids: CSARRSGGLDTQYF. CDR3 in DNA: TGCAGTGCTAGACGTAGCGGGGGGTTAGATACGCAGTATTTT.

Points on this clonotype: A much more abundant neighbour one base away suggests this may be a read error. The chain links TRBV7-9 to TRBJ2-1; tentatively, D is TRBD2 (7 bases). V was shortened by 0 bases and J by 10 bases, with 16 bases between the two germline ends. The CDR3 extends over 15 amino acids. Germline CDR1 reads SEHNR; CDR2 reads FQNEAQ (reference sequence). DNA for the CDR3: TGTGCCAGCAGCTTAGCGGGACGGGGGGCGAGGGAGCAGTTCTTC. This encodes CASSLAGRGAREQFF.

This clonotype has only one observation. This chain uses TRBV20-1 with TRBJ1-3, with D possibly being TRBD1 (6 bases). The CDR3 has 15 amino acids. Germline V gene sequence: CDR1 DFQATT, CDR2 SNEGSKA (reference sequence). CDR3 loop: CSLGDPQGQGNTIYF. As DNA, the CDR3 is TGCAGCCTGGGGGATCCTCAGGGGCAAGGGAACACCATATATTTT.

A remark on this clonotype: Because the CDR3 is missing its conserved closing phenylalanine or tryptophan, this is likely a read error. The rearrangement joins TRBV29-1 to TRBJ1-2; maybe TRBD1 (5 bases). V was pared by 7 bases and J by 8 bases, with 23 bases between. CDR3 length: 14 residues. Germline V CDR1 and CDR2: SQVTM, ANQGSEA. CDR3 bases: TGCAGCGCCTCTAATCCCCAGGGTAGCGAGGGCTACACCATC. Translating it yields CSASNPQGSEGYTI.

As regards this clonotype: One junction end does not reproduce the germline sequence, and a read error may be involved. This chain uses TRBV6-1 with TRBJ2-1; 16 nucleotides match TRBD2. There are 18 residues in the CDR3. Germline CDR1 reads MNHNS; CDR2 reads SASEGT. The CDR3, as DNA: TGTGTCACCTTTGCGGGACTAGCGGGGGGGTACGGAATCAATGAGAAGTTCTTC. This encodes CVTFAGLAGGYGINEKFF.

On this clonotype: Being one base from a much bigger clone, this may be a read error. V and J are TRBV5-8 and TRBJ2-1, with D perhaps TRBD1 (6 bases). Germline CDR1 SGHTS, CDR2 YDEGEE. The CDR3 contains 12 residues. The CDR3 DNA reads as TGTGCCAGCGGCTTACAGGGATATGAGCAGTTCTTC. This encodes CASGLQGYEQFF.

This chain uses TRBV20-1 with TRBJ1-2, with TRBD1 identical over 10 bases. Germline CDR1 is DFQATT and CDR2 is SNEGSKA (reference sequence). The CDR3 sequence is 12 residues long. CDR3 coding DNA: TGCATGGTAGGACAGGGGGTTGATGGCTACACCTTC. Its protein product is CMVGQGVDGYTF.

A note on this clonotype: A junction boundary mismatches the germline segment, possibly from a read error. The V and J genes are TRBV20-1 and TRBJ2-7; possibly TRBD2 for D (5 bases). From germline, CDR1 is DFQATT and CDR2 SNEGSKA (reference sequence). The CDR3 spans 11 residues. For the CDR3, the DNA is TGCAGTGCTAGGCGGGTGAACGAGCAGTATTTC. Protein sequence: CSARRVNEQYF.

This clonotype was counted a few times. Being one base from a much bigger clone, this may be a read error. V gene TRBV12-3 or TRBV12-4 combines with J gene TRBJ2-4; 8 bases line up with TRBD2. The CDR3 has 16 residues. Trimming removed 7 bases from V and 0 bases from J; junction bases left unmatched: 8. This chain's CDR3 is CASNFGAGGAKNIQYF. DNA of the CDR3: TGTGCCAGCAATTTCGGGGCGGGGGGAGCCAAAAACATTCAGTACTTC.

The sample holds a few counts of this clonotype. V is TRBV20-1 and J is TRBJ2-5; a weak D match, TRBD2 (7 bases). Germline values: CDR1 DFQATT, CDR2 SNEGSKA (reference sequence). The CDR3 contains 15 residues. V lost 0 bases and J lost 1, with 12 bases in between. DNA of the CDR3: TGCAGTGCTAGAGATCGGCGGGGGCTCCAAGAGACCCAGTACTTC. Encoded protein: CSARDRRGLQETQYF.

Worth noting for this clonotype: A read error may explain this, as a much larger clone is one base away. The V call is TRBV7-9, the J call TRBJ1-1, with D perhaps TRBD1 (5 bases). In germline, CDR1 is SEHNR, CDR2 FQNEAQ (reference sequence). The CDR3 extends over 12 amino acids. Trimming cost V 5 bases and J 6 bases, with 10 bases left between them. CDR3 coding DNA: TGTGCCAGCAGCCCACGGGGGGCTGAAGCTTTCTTT. Translating it yields CASSPRGAEAFF.

The sample holds many counts of this clonotype. The chain uses TRBV5-6 and TRBJ2-3; 10 nucleotides align to TRBD1. Germline trimming cut 4 bases from V and 1 base from J; bases unmatched to any gene: 6. Germline V gives CDR1 SGHDT, CDR2 YYEEEE. This CDR3 spans 16 amino acids. CDR3 sequence: CASSPDRGRGTDTQYF. CDR3 bases: TGTGCCAGCAGCCCCGACAGGGGGCGGGGCACAGATACGCAGTATTTT.

Regarding this clonotype: Germline and junction disagree at one end, which may indicate a read error. V and J are TRBV6-2 or TRBV6-3 and TRBJ1-2; 8 bases are a match to TRBD1. The CDR3 spans 12 residues. Germline V gives CDR1 MNHEY, CDR2 SVGEGT. CDR3 coding DNA: TGTGCCAGCAGGGGACAGGTCTATAGCTACATCTTC. Its translation is CASRGQVYSYIF.

As for this clonotype: A read error is possible here, since a much larger clone lies one base away. In DNA, the CDR3 is TGTGCCAGCAGGGGGGTAGGGGGCGGCAATCAGTCCCAGCATTTT. Its translation: CASRGVGGGNQSQHF. The genes are TRBV6-1 and TRBJ1-5, with 7 bases lining up with TRBD1. Germline V gene sequence: CDR1 MNHNS, CDR2 SASEGT. The CDR3 runs to 15 residues.

This rearrangement joins TRBV10-3 to TRBJ2-3; D call uncertain. Germline V lookup: CDR1 ENHRY, CDR2 SYGVKD. Trimming shortened V by 3 bases and J by 4 bases, and 8 bases separated the two germline ends. This CDR3 region has 13 residues. The DNA for the CDR3 is TGTGCCATCAGTGATAGGACGGCAGATACGCAGTATTTT. It encodes CAISDRTADTQYF.

This chain connects TRBV11-2 to TRBJ2-5; weak D call: TRBD1 (5 bases). Germline loops: CDR1 SGHAT, CDR2 FQNNGV. Trimming pared 10 bases from V and 1 base from J, leaving 28 bases between. The CDR3 is 18 residues long. CDR3 nucleotides: TGTGCCAACAGTCATAGGGGTGGAAGTGTGGGGTGCCAAGAGACCCAGTACTTC. Protein: CANSHRGGSVGCQETQYF.